This T cell receptor (beta chain) was documented in a study of cytomegalovirus exposure and HLA in healthy donors. With 60 Vbeta and 13 Jbeta primers, the PCR was carried out. In the authors' methods: A later analysis counted about 80 million unique TCR beta chains, around 10 million shared. Sequencing used immunoSEQ multiplex PCR; TCRdb keeps in-frame clones, though not all of them. V and J calls and clone size are those listed in that table; D and trimming were worked out from the DNA. The sample includes some 67,000 clones, 78% of them seen just once. Germline trimming cut 3 bases from V and 0 bases from J; bases unmatched to any gene: 8. The CDR3 has 16 amino acids. Looked up from germline, CDR1 is SEHNR and CDR2 is FQNEAQ (reference sequence).

This TCR derives from a man aged 35-49 years in good health and CMV-seronegative. The V call is TRBV7-9, the J call TRBJ2-7; the match to TRBD1 covers 7 bases. Sample: PBMCs. CDR3 DNA sequence: TGTGCCAGCAGCTTGACAGGGAAGGGGAGCTCCTACGAGCAGTACTTC. The encoded protein is CASSLTGKGSSYEQYF.